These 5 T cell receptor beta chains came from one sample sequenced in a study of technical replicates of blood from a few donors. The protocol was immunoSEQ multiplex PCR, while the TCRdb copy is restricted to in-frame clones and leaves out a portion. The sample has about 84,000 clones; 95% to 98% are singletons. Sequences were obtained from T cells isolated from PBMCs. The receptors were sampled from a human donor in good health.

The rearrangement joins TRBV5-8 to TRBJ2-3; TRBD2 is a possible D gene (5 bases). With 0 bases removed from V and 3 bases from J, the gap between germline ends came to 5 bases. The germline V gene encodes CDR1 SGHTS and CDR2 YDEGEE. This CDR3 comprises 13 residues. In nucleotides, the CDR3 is TGTGCCAGCAGCTTGGCGGGAACAGATACGCAGTATTTT. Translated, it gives CASSLAGTDTQYF.

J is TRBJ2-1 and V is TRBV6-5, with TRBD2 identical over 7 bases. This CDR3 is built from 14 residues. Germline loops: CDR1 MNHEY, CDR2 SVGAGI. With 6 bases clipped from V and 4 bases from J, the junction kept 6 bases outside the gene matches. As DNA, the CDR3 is TGTGCCAGCAGAACTAGCGTCTATTACAATGAGCAGTTCTTC. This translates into CASRTSVYYNEQFF.

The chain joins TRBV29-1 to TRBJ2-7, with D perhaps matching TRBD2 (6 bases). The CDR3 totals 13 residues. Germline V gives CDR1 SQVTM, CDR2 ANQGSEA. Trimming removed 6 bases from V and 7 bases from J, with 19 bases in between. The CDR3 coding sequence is TGCAGCGTCCGACTAGAGAAACCGGGGGAGCAGTACTTC. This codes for CSVRLEKPGEQYF.

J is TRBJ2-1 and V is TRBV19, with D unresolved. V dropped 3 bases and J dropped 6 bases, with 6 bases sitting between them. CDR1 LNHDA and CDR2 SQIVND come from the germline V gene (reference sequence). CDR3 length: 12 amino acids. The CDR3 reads CASSIFSNEQFF. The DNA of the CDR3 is TGTGCCAGTAGTATCTTCTCCAATGAGCAGTTCTTC.

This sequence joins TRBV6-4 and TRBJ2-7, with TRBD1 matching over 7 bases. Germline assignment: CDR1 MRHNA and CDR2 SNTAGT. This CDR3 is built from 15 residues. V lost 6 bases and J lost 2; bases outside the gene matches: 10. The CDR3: CASSSWTGPTYEQYF. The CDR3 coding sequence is TGTGCCAGCAGCTCCTGGACAGGCCCAACCTACGAGCAGTACTTC.